What follows is one T cell receptor beta chain and its context. Its antigen remains unknown. Produced via immunoSEQ multiplex PCR; TCRdb's table is partial and in-frame only. The table shows around 62,000 clones, with about 80% occurring only once. The data are from a study of OX40 agonist ivuxolimab in advanced cancers. For the study at large: Partial responses were achieved by three patients, of whom one had hepatocellular carcinoma and two had cutaneous melanoma. The study's findings and limits: Normalized expansion of T-cell clones was also low for some nonresponders. Blood T cells, both CD4+ and CD8+, expanded clonally by week 6 at 0.1 to 3.0 mg/kg.

The source was CD4+ or CD8+ T cells sorted from blood, collected in a trial of the OX40 agonist ivuxolimab. The sequence derives from an adult with an advanced solid tumor such as melanoma, head and neck, liver or kidney cancer.

CDR3 loop: CASSFGLAGPETQYF. CDR3 DNA: TGCGCCAGCAGCTTCGGACTAGCGGGCCCGGAGACCCAGTACTTC. The gene calls are TRBV5-1 and TRBJ2-5, with 11 nucleotides matching TRBD2. CDR1 SGHRS and CDR2 YFSETQ come from the germline V gene. The CDR3 contains 15 residues. The junction had 5 bases not matched to a gene; V was cut back by 2 bases and J by 5 bases.